This entry lists 13 T cell receptor beta chains sequenced from one sample in a study of spatial heterogeneity in lung cancer. Study conclusions and caveats: In tumors, expanded intratumoral alpha and beta TCR counts tracked mutation counts.

The time point was: sample taken at primary tumor resection. Their target antigens are unknown. TCRdb reprocessed the 5' RACE reads via MiXCR and lists one record per CDR3 protein. Among several thousand distinct CDR3 sequences, 4% to 6% were seen once, and the ten largest hold around 20%. This sample comprised lung tumor tissue, obtained at surgery. These receptor sequences come from a male donor with early-stage non-small cell lung cancer.

This clonotype showed up many times. This beta chain is an unintended read in a library built for alpha chains; its size means little. The V and J genes are TRBV12-3 or TRBV12-4 and TRBJ1-6, with D maybe TRBD1 (6 bases). The CDR3 length is 14 residues. The ends were cut back, 4 bases at V and 8 bases at J, with 12 bases in the middle. In DNA form, the CDR3 reads TGTGCCAGCAGTTCACCTGGGGGCTATTCACCCCTCCACTTT. It codes for CASSSPGGYSPLHF.

Many counts were recorded for this clonotype. In a library made to pick up alpha chains, this beta chain is a stray read with a size that means little. The chain couples TRBV7-2 to TRBJ2-3, with 11 bases aligning to TRBD2. Germline values: CDR1 SGHTA, CDR2 FQGNSA. V lost 3 bases, J lost 10 bases, and 0 bases stayed unmatched. There are 12 residues in the CDR3. CDR3 amino acids: CASSLTSGAQYF. The DNA for the CDR3 is TGTGCCAGCAGCTTGACTAGCGGGGCGCAGTATTTT.

This clonotype was recorded at least ten times. This beta chain was picked up by a library intended for alpha chains and is off target, so its count carries little meaning. The genes are TRBV4-2 and TRBJ2-1; 10 bases are a match to TRBD2. Trimming at V came to 4 bases and at J to 5 bases, leaving 8 bases not matched to a gene. The CDR3 spans 16 residues. Germline CDR1 and CDR2: LGHNA and YNFKEQ. CDR3: CASSPNPSGGDNEQFF. The CDR3 coding sequence is TGTGCCAGCAGCCCGAACCCTAGCGGGGGTGACAATGAGCAGTTCTTC.

This clonotype was picked up many times. As an off-target read in a library built for alpha chains, this beta chain has a frequency of little significance. The chain combines TRBV4-1 with TRBJ2-3; D is uncertain. V lost 5 bases and J 2 bases, leaving 11 bases between the germline ends. The CDR3 covers 14 residues. Germline lookup yields CDR1 MGHRA and CDR2 YSYEKL. The CDR3 DNA sequence: TGCGCCAGCAGCGAGCCCGGATTCACAGATACGCAGTATTTT. Translation gives CASSEPGFTDTQYF.

This clonotype was found many times. This beta chain is an unintended read in a library built for alpha chains; its size means little. This chain joins TRBV7-9 and TRBJ1-5, with D possibly matching TRBD1 (6 bases). The CDR3 has 14 residues. The germline gives CDR1 SEHNR, CDR2 FQNEAQ (reference sequence). V was shortened by 5 bases and J by 2 bases, with 10 bases between the two germline ends. CDR3 nucleotide sequence: TGTGCCAGCAGCACGGACAGAGGCAATCAGCCCCAGCATTTT. It translates to CASSTDRGNQPQHF.

Concerning this clonotype: Since the library was made to target alpha chains, this beta chain is a stray read and its abundance is not meaningful. The chain joins TRBV29-1 to TRBJ1-6; D gene uncertain. Germline CDR1 SQVTM, CDR2 ANQGSEA. V lost 3 bases and J lost 14, with 5 bases in between. The length of the CDR3 is 9 residues. CDR3 coding DNA: TGCAGCGTTGATCCATCCCTCCACTTT. It translates to CSVDPSLHF. The variable domain in full, completed from reference TRBV29-1 and TRBJ1-6, reads SAVISQKPSRDICQRGTSLTIQCQVDSQVTMMFWYRQQPGQSLTLIATANQGSEATYESGFVIDKFPISRPNLTFSTLTVSNMSPEDSSIYLCSVDPSLHFGNGTRLTVT.

This clonotype was counted at least ten times. Since it is a stray read in a library aimed at alpha chains, this beta chain has a size that is not meaningful. The chain uses TRBV6-5 and TRBJ2-7, with 7 bases aligning to TRBD1. Trimming at V came to 2 bases and at J to 4 bases, leaving 5 bases not matched to a gene. Germline V gene sequence: CDR1 MNHEY, CDR2 SVGAGI. The CDR3 sequence is 14 residues long. The CDR3 DNA sequence: TGTGCCAGCAGTTACCGACAGGGAGATTACGAGCAGTACTTC. This encodes CASSYRQGDYEQYF.

This clonotype came up many times. This beta chain appears as a stray read in a library generated for alpha chains; its size is not informative. This rearrangement joins TRBV6-1 to TRBJ1-5; D unresolved. CDR3 size: 17 residues. CDR1 is MNHNS, CDR2 SASEGT, per germline. The ends were cut back, 2 bases at V and 4 bases at J, with 18 bases in the middle. The CDR3 DNA is TGTGCCAGCAGTGAACGGCGGGCGAGGTTGGTAAATCAGCCCCAGCATTTT. Amino acids: CASSERRARLVNQPQHF.

This clonotype was observed at least ten times. The library was prepared for alpha chains; this beta chain is a stray read, so its frequency means little. The V gene is TRBV20-1, the J gene TRBJ2-7; D unclear. The CDR3 loop spans 11 amino acids. Deletions cut 4 bases from V and 0 bases from J, with 4 bases between. The germline gives CDR1 DFQATT, CDR2 SNEGSKA (reference sequence). CDR3 DNA: TGCAGTGCTAAAAACTCCTACGAGCAGTACTTC. Translated: CSAKNSYEQYF.

This clonotype occurred many times. Because this beta chain is a stray read in a library intended to capture alpha chains, its abundance should not be given much weight. This chain uses TRBV28 with TRBJ2-3; the D is unclear. V was pared by 6 bases and J by 0 bases, with 4 bases between. Germline CDR1 reads MDHEN; CDR2 reads SYDVKM. This CDR3 is built from 12 residues. The CDR3 here is CASRQSTDTQYF. DNA of the CDR3: TGTGCCAGCAGGCAAAGCACAGATACGCAGTATTTT.

This clonotype was observed many times. With the library built for alpha chains, this beta chain is off target and its frequency is not meaningful. This chain links TRBV20-1 with TRBJ2-2; possibly TRBD2 for D (6 bases). In germline, CDR1 is DFQATT, CDR2 SNEGSKA (reference sequence). The CDR3 has 14 residues. Trimming took off 6 bases at V and 0 bases at J, with 11 bases between the two ends. The CDR3 nucleotides are TGCAGTGCCCCCGGGAGCGCGAACACCGGGGAGCTGTTTTTT. This translates into CSAPGSANTGELFF.

This clonotype was picked up many times. This beta chain turned up in a library designed for alpha chains; as an off-target read, its abundance says little. The chain joins TRBV20-1 to TRBJ1-2, with TRBD1 matching over 9 bases. With V trimmed by 0 bases and J by 8 bases, 7 bases remained unmatched. CDR1 DFQATT and CDR2 SNEGSKA come from the germline V gene (reference sequence). This CDR3 is built from 14 residues. Here the CDR3 reads CSARETGGARGYTF. The CDR3 DNA reads as TGCAGTGCTAGAGAGACAGGGGGTGCTCGAGGCTACACCTTC.

At least ten counts were recorded for this clonotype. This beta chain lies outside the target of a library built for alpha chains; its clone size means little. This chain uses TRBV4-3 with TRBJ2-2; tentatively, D is TRBD2 (7 bases). CDR1 and CDR2 from the germline V gene are LGHNA and YSLEER. CDR3 length equals 15 residues. Trimming removed 0 bases from V and 5 bases from J, with 10 bases in between. CDR3 bases: TGCGCCAGCAGCCAAGATAGGGGGGGAACCGGGGAGCTGTTTTTT. As protein: CASSQDRGGTGELFF.